The 18 T cell receptor beta chains below were found in one sample sequenced in a study of technical replicates of blood from a handful of donors. Produced via immunoSEQ multiplex PCR; TCRdb's table is partial and in-frame only. Of tens of thousands of clones detected, about 96% appear once; the ten largest clones hold around 0.2%. Sequenced sample: T cells isolated from PBMCs. All receptors come from a human donor in good health.

The chain employs TRBV18 and TRBJ2-3; 7 bases are a match to TRBD2. The CDR3 is 18 residues long. The germline CDR1 and CDR2 sequences are KGHSH and LQKENI. V dropped 5 bases and J dropped 5; count of bases not matched to a gene: 19. The CDR3 coding sequence is TGTGCCAGCTCAACCACGTTGGGAGGGGTAAAAGGAGGAGATACGCAGTATTTT. Its protein is CASSTTLGGVKGGDTQYF.

The chain links TRBV11-1 to TRBJ2-1; TRBD2 matches 10 bases. The CDR3 loop spans 16 amino acids. The V segment lost 2 bases and the J segment 3 bases; nucleotides outside the gene matches: 4. Per the germline V gene, CDR1 is SGHAT and CDR2 is FQDESV (reference sequence). This CDR3 is CASSLYTSGNYNEQFF. CDR3 in DNA: TGTGCCAGCAGCTTATATACTAGCGGGAACTACAATGAGCAGTTCTTC. Full variable domain (rest looked up from reference TRBV11-1 and TRBJ2-1): EAEVAQSPRYKITEKSQAVAFWCDPISGHATLYWYRQILGQGPELLVQFQDESVVDDSQLPKDRFSAERLKGVDSTLKIQPAELGDSAMYLCASSLYTSGNYNEQFFGPGTRLTVL.

The chain uses TRBV5-1 and TRBJ2-7, with a possible D match to TRBD2 (7 bases). Germline CDR1 is SGHRS and CDR2 is YFSETQ. CDR3 length: 14 amino acids. V was cut by 3 bases and J by 6 bases, with 16 bases left in between. For the CDR3, the DNA is TGCGCCAGCAGCTCCGTCGGGGGGCGGGTCGAGCAGTACTTC. Amino acid sequence: CASSSVGGRVEQYF.

V and J are TRBV6-5 and TRBJ1-2, with D tentatively TRBD1 (5 bases). The CDR3 extends over 15 amino acids. V was trimmed by 6 bases and J by 3 bases, leaving 17 bases between them. The germline V gene encodes CDR1 MNHEY and CDR2 SVGAGI. The chain's CDR3 is CASSRSTDSYYGYTF. The CDR3 bases are TGTGCCAGCAGCCGTAGTACAGACAGCTACTATGGCTACACCTTC.

The chain employs TRBV9 and TRBJ2-1, with 8 bases aligning to TRBD2. Germline CDR1 reads SGDLS; CDR2 reads YYNGEE. V shed 3 bases and J 7 bases; nucleotides not matched to a gene: 0. The CDR3 is 12 residues long. The CDR3 here is CASSAGGNEQFF. The CDR3 DNA reads as TGTGCCAGCAGCGCGGGGGGGAATGAGCAGTTCTTC.

This chain connects TRBV7-2 to TRBJ2-7; 7 nucleotides align to TRBD1. V shed 5 bases, J shed 2 bases, and the junction held 15 bases outside the gene matches. This CDR3 is built from 17 residues. Per the germline V gene, CDR1 is SGHTA and CDR2 is FQGNSA. CDR3 nucleotide sequence: TGTGCCAGCAGCACCCAACGACTGGGGACAGCCCCCTACGAGCAGTACTTC. This translates into CASSTQRLGTAPYEQYF.

V gene TRBV27 combines with J gene TRBJ2-7; TRBD2 matches at 14 bases. Germline loops: CDR1 MNHEY, CDR2 SMNVEV (reference sequence). Losses at the gene ends were 2 bases for V and 4 bases for J; bases not matched to a gene: 10. The CDR3 is 18 amino acids. CDR3 sequence (DNA): TGTGCCAGCAGTTTAAGGGGGGGACTAGCGGGAGTCTTGTACGAGCAGTACTTC. This codes for CASSLRGGLAGVLYEQYF.

The chain recombines TRBV5-1 with TRBJ1-6; no reliable D call. This CDR3 contains 15 residues. Germline CDR1 SGHRS, CDR2 YFSETQ. The germline V and J ends were trimmed by 2 bases and 9 bases, with 15 bases remaining between them. The CDR3 nucleotides are TGCGCCAGCAGCTTCGGAGGTAGTCTGGGTTCACCCCTCCACTTT. Its protein product is CASSFGGSLGSPLHF.

This clone was counted once. The chain recombines TRBV5-4 with TRBJ2-2; D remains ambiguous. This CDR3 has 14 residues. Trimming stripped 0 bases from V and 0 bases from J, with 3 bases between. Germline CDR1 reads SGHNT; CDR2 reads YYREEE (reference sequence). The CDR3 region has the DNA TGTGCCAGCAGCTTGGTCTCGAACACCGGGGAGCTGTTTTTT. Translating gives CASSLVSNTGELFF.

This chain uses TRBV25-1 with TRBJ2-1; 12 nucleotides agree with TRBD2. The CDR3 runs to 17 residues. The germline CDR1 and CDR2 sequences are MGHDK and SYGVNS. The V and J ends lost 1 base and 5 bases, in that order; junction bases with no gene match: 6. For the CDR3, the DNA is TGTGCCAGCAGTGAATTTGTTTCTAGCGGGGGGGACAATGAGCAGTTCTTC. It translates to CASSEFVSSGGDNEQFF.

The chain is built from TRBV28 and TRBJ2-7; D gene uncertain. Germline V CDR1 and CDR2: MDHEN, SYDVKM. The CDR3 loop spans 13 amino acids. The V end lost 4 bases, the J end lost 2 bases, and 9 bases lay between the germline ends. The CDR3 region has the DNA TGTGCCAGCAGTTCCTCGAGGCCCTACGAGCAGTACTTC. Its translation is CASSSSRPYEQYF.

V usage is TRBV7-6 and J usage is TRBJ1-3; tentatively, D is TRBD1 (6 bases). Trimming stripped 4 bases from V and 8 bases from J, with 15 bases between. Germline values: CDR1 SGHVS, CDR2 FNYEAQ. CDR3 length: 14 amino acids. The CDR3 protein is CASSSSGVGHTIYF. DNA for the CDR3: TGTGCCAGCAGCTCATCAGGGGTTGGGCACACCATATATTTT. Filled out from reference TRBV7-6 and TRBJ1-3, the complete variable domain reads GAGVSQSPRYKVTKRGQDVALRCDPISGHVSLYWYRQALGQGPEFLTYFNYEAQQDKSGLPNDRFSAERPEGSISTLTIQRTEQRDSAMYRCASSSSGVGHTIYFGEGSWLTVV.

V and J are TRBV28 and TRBJ2-2; tentatively, D is TRBD2 (5 bases). CDR3 length: 19 residues. From germline, CDR1 is MDHEN and CDR2 SYDVKM. V gave up 3 bases and J gave up 6 bases, with 26 bases separating them. CDR3 in DNA: TGTGCCAGCAGTTTGTCCCCCGGAGATCTATGGAGGTGGGCCGGGGAGCTGTTTTTT. It translates to CASSLSPGDLWRWAGELFF.

A single count supports this clone. The chain links TRBV2 to TRBJ1-2; TRBD1 agrees at 9 bases. The germline CDR1 and CDR2 sequences are SNHLY and FYNNEI. With 7 bases clipped from V and 6 bases from J, the junction kept 12 bases outside the gene matches. CDR3 length: 15 amino acids. As DNA, the CDR3 is TGTGCCAGCACCCCCCCCAGGACAGGGGTCAATGGCTACACCTTC. Translation gives CASTPPRTGVNGYTF.

The genes are TRBV6-5 and TRBJ1-2; D unclear. Trimming left V 5 bases short and J 8 bases short, with 12 bases between. Per the germline V gene, CDR1 is MNHEY and CDR2 is SVGAGI. The CDR3 runs 12 residues. The CDR3 coding sequence is TGTGCCAGCAGTCTCGACGGGGTCGGCTACACCTTC. Its translation: CASSLDGVGYTF.

V is TRBV18 and J is TRBJ2-3; no firm D call. Germline V CDR1 and CDR2: KGHSH, LQKENI. Trimming left V 3 bases short and J 6 bases short, with 7 bases between. The CDR3 consists of 12 residues. The chain's CDR3 is CASSPSQDTQYF. The CDR3 nucleotides are TGTGCCAGCTCACCTTCACAGGATACGCAGTATTTT. Looking up the rest from reference TRBV18 and TRBJ2-3 gives the full variable domain: NAGVMQNPRHLVRRRGQEARLRCSPMKGHSHVYWYRQLPEEGLKFMVYLQKENIIDESGMPKERFSAEFPKEGPSILRIQQVVRGDSAAYFCASSPSQDTQYFGPGTRLTVL.

This chain joins TRBV6-1 and TRBJ2-3, with 14 nucleotides matching TRBD2. Germline loops: CDR1 MNHNS, CDR2 SASEGT. CDR3 size: 15 residues. V lost 6 bases, J lost 4 bases, and 3 bases stayed unmatched. CDR3 bases: TGTGCCAGCAGGGGGACTAGCGGGAGCGCAGATACGCAGTATTTT. Translating gives CASRGTSGSADTQYF.

The V gene is TRBV10-3, the J gene TRBJ1-1; unclear D gene. V shed 8 bases and J shed 5 bases, with 9 bases lying between them. The CDR3 consists of 11 residues. Looked up from germline, CDR1 is ENHRY and CDR2 is SYGVKD. The CDR3 DNA reads TGTGCCATCCGGGGAGGGACTGAAGCTTTCTTT. It translates to CAIRGGTEAFF.